This T cell receptor beta chain emerged from a study of T cells in Graves' hyperthyroidism and ophthalmopathy. Amplified TCR beta CDR3 regions came from RNA transcripts. A first-round RT-PCR of the TCR CDR3 used the HTBI primer set. TCRdb itself ran the multiplex PCR reads through MiXCR, one entry per CDR3 protein. The data contain about 640,000 distinct CDR3 sequences, 14% of them seen just once; the ten biggest clones take up around 13%. Whole-study findings and limits: Stable hyperthyroidism was separated from ophthalmopathy by a model based on 13 V-J features. Blood samples included most of the expanded thyroid clonotypes exceeding 0.001. The model's output predicted ophthalmopathy at a median of 6.5 months prior to onset.

Exclusion criteria comprised uncontrolled infection, other autoimmune disease, pregnancy or lactation. Germline-derived CDR1 and CDR2 are KGHDR and SFDVKD. This CDR3 is 14 amino acids long. V lost 9 bases and J lost 6, with 16 bases in between. This clonotype has more than one count but fewer than ten. The antigen is not known. The chain has TRBV24-1 and TRBJ2-2; possible D gene TRBD1, 6 bases. The sequence was obtained from a woman in her forties or fifties with Graves' ophthalmopathy. Sequenced: blood. The CDR3 coding sequence is TGTGCCACCGGGGACATTTGGTCGTCCGGGGAGCTGTTTTTT. Translation gives CATGDIWSSGELFF.